This TCR beta chain is from a study of T cells after yellow fever vaccination (dated by TCRdb to between 2018 and 2020). Background for the entire study: The SMART-Seq v4 Ultra Low Input RNA kit was used to prepare libraries from fractions with low cell numbers. To follow T-cell clones before and after both primary and booster YFV17D yellow fever vaccination, bulk TCR alpha and beta repertoires underwent longitudinal sequencing. The cohort comprised two healthy male donors, one aged 18 to 30 and one aged 30 to 39 years. Bulk PBMC replicates and cell subsets were isolated from blood drawn at multiple timepoints before and after both primary and secondary immunization. What the work shows at the level of the full study, not this receptor alone: The study included only a couple of donors, which limits how far the findings can be generalized. After the booster, most of the clones that had expanded following primary vaccination were detected again (just under 97% of CD4 and 80% to 90% of CD8), which suggests that memory was broadly maintained. A small share of clonotypes was detected in both CD4 and CD8 compartments, with the overlap likely arising from convergent recombination. Compared with the primary T-cell response, the secondary T-cell response was weaker but faster, peaking on day 5 rather than day 15. Computational filtering was required because FACS-sorted repertoires could contain abundant contaminating clonotypes from the bulk population.

This clonotype was detected many times. Its antigen is still unknown. The sample holds no much larger clone one base away, and base qualities are not on file. Sequencing instrument: Illumina NovaSeq 6000. TCR cDNA was synthesized by 5'RACE template switching, through which a universal primer site and unique molecular identifiers were introduced. Priming of cDNA synthesis was performed from both the TCR alpha and TCR beta constant segments. Library amplification involved two PCR steps, and the second step added sample barcodes and sequencing adapters. Sequencing of the libraries was done on either Illumina HiSeq 2500 (2x100 bp) or NovaSeq (2x150 bp). The original pipeline was this. MIGEC was used to demultiplex reads and collapse the reads into UMI consensus sequences, and MiXCR was used for V(D)J alignment. Vaccine-responding clonotypes were identified with edgeR using replicate PBMC samples, with FDR below 0.01 and a log2 fold change above 5 up to day 15 being required. Each bulk clonotype received a CD4 or CD8 identity based on whether the sequenced CD4 or CD8 repertoire contained that clonotype at higher abundance. TCRdb redid the processing of the public reads, applying fastp at Q25 and MiXCR, and retained in-frame beta chains. Rows are combined by CDR3 protein, so each entry shows the most common genes and DNA. These V and J calls originate from TCRdb's pipeline instead of the authors' own analysis. Recorded for this sample are fewer than 350,000 distinct CDR3 sequences; approximately 3.9% of them occurred a single time. The top ten clones comprise around 24% of the sample.

Taken with the paper, the label for treatment or condition translates to: live attenuated yellow fever vaccine strain. At each blood-draw timepoint, two biological replicates of bulk PBMCs were obtained. A standard Ficoll-Paque protocol was used to isolate PBMCs from peripheral blood. TriZol was used to extract RNA from bulk PBMCs, CD4 and CD8 fractions, and dextramer-positive and dextramer-negative fractions. Here the sequenced sample was PBMCs, taken on the day of the yellow fever booster vaccination. The TCR originated in a man younger than 30 who received the YFV17D yellow fever vaccine.

The CDR3 region reads CASSQGVLRRTEAFF. The DNA reads TGCGCCAGCAGCCAAGGGGTACTCCGGCGGACTGAAGCTTTCTTT. The sequence is built from TRBV4-1 and TRBJ1-1; a confident D gene designation cannot be given. The trim is 1 base for V and 5 bases for J, with a gap of 14 bases between the germline ends. As encoded in the germline V gene, CDR1 is MGHRA while CDR2 is YSYEKL. The CDR3 goes from the cysteine to the phenylalanine over 15 residues. This entry keeps only the CDR3 DNA: 45 bases, framed from base 1.